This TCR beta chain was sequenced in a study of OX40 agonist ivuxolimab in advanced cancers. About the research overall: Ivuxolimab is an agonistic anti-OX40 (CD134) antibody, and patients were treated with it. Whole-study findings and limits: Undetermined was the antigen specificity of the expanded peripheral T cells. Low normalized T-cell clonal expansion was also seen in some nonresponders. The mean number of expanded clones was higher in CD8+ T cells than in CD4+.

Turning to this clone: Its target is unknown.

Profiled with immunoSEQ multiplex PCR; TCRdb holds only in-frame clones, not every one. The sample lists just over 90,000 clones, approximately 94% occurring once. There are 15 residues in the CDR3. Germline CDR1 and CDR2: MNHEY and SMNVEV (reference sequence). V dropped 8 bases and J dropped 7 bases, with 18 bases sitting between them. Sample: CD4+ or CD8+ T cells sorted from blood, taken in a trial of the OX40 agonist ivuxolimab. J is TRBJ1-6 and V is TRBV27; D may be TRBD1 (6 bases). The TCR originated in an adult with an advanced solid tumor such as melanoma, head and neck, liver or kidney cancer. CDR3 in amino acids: CASPHPGHPNSPLHF. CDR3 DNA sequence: TGTGCCAGCCCGCACCCGGGACACCCAAATTCACCCCTCCACTTT.